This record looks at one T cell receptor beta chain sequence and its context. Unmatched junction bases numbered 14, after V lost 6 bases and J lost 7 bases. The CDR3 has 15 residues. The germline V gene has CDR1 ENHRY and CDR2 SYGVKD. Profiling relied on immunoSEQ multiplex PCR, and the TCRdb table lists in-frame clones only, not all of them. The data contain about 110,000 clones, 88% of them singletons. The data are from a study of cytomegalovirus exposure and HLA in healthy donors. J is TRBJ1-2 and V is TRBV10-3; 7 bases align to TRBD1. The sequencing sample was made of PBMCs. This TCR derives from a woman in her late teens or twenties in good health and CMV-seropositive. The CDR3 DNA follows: TGTGCCATCAGGGGGGGCAGGGGGGCCTTCTTTGGCTACACCTTC. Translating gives CAIRGGRGAFFGYTF.